This T cell receptor (beta chain) was retrieved from a study of T cells in Graves' hyperthyroidism and ophthalmopathy (dated by TCRdb to between 2019 and 2020). General notes on the study: Peripheral blood was sampled at the time of initial diagnosis, prior to any treatment. The roughly 91 discovery patients were randomly divided into training and test sets at a 7:3 ratio. The paper describes TCR Vbeta CDR3 sequencing of 120 to 150 peripheral blood samples, made up of around 41 ophthalmopathy patients, 70 to 80 hyperthyroidism patients and 17 progressor patients. The study also compared thyroid tissue and blood T-cell repertoires from five or six Graves' hyperthyroidism patients. After sampling, hyperthyroidism patients received methimazole starting at 30 mg daily, and ophthalmopathy patients received high-dose intravenous methylprednisolone. TCR V-J signatures able to tell the groups apart were searched for in a discovery cohort of about a hundred patients, of whom under 45 had Graves' ophthalmopathy and more than 55 had stable Graves' hyperthyroidism. Whether ophthalmopathy could be predicted prospectively was tested in an independent validation cohort made up of roughly 20 hyperthyroidism patients plus 17 patients who later progressed to ophthalmopathy. What the authors observed across the whole study: Sample size was not statistically predetermined, and investigators were not blinded to group allocation. In cross-validation, a model built on a 13 V-J signature told ophthalmopathy apart from stable hyperthyroidism with 85% to 90% sensitivity and around 81% specificity, and in testing the same model reached 80%/75%. In validation, progression to ophthalmopathy was predicted by the model with 70% to 71% sensitivity and under 85% specificity, a median of approximately 6.5 months before onset. Most expanded thyroid clonotypes (frequency above 0.001) were also detected in blood, suggesting blood repertoires may reflect thyroid immune responses.

Relative to germline, V is 0 bases shorter and J is 7 bases shorter, with 7 bases between their ends. From the cysteine through the phenylalanine, the CDR3 covers 13 amino acids. The only DNA kept is the CDR3, 39 bases in frame from the first base. In the germline V gene, CDR1 corresponds to LGHNA and CDR2 to YSLEER. This clonotype was seen repeatedly, ten times or more. Its antigen has not been determined. No base qualities exist here, and no much larger clone lies one base off it. The TCR beta CDR3 regions were amplified from RNA transcripts. A first-round RT-PCR of the TCR CDR3 used the HTBI primer set with the Qiagen OneStep RT-PCR kit. A second multiplex PCR round built the libraries, followed by size selection and purification. Paired-end sequencing of the libraries was performed with 100 bp reads on an Illumina HiSeq2000. Per the original workflow: SOAPnuke was used to process the raw data, with reads discarded if the reads contained adapters or uncalled bases, had a mean Phred below 15, or lacked an exact constant-primer or identifier match. COPE v1.2.5 was used to merge high-quality paired reads, and clonotypes were defined as unique nucleotide sequences. MiTCR v1.1 was used to align clonotypes to the IMGT TRBV, TRBD and TRBJ reference segments. The analysis included only V-J combinations with a frequency above 0.0001, which together covered more than 98% of the repertoires. The TCS score was defined as the ratio of F50 (clonal expansion) to E x V (chaos), calculated using BLOSUM62-based TCRdist between CDR3 peptides within each V-J. Welch's t-statistics and random forest reduced around 510 V-J features to 13, which were used in a naive Bayes classifier (R e1071). The raw public reads went through TCRdb reprocessing: fastp at Q25, MiXCR clone calling, in-frame beta chains kept. CDR3 protein sequences are deduplicated, and each keeps its most common genes and DNA. TCRdb, not the authors, supplied the V and J calls. The sample table shows 250,000 to 300,000 distinct CDR3 sequences, and roughly 15% are seen once. The ten top clones hold roughly 8.5% of the sample.

The hyperthyroidism patients were between 18 and 65 years old and newly diagnosed, with a disease duration of less than 2 months. The study excluded patients with uncontrolled infections, other autoimmune diseases, pregnancy or lactation. Diagnoses were based on clinical symptoms, serum thyroxine and TRAb, thyroid ultrasound and orbital computed tomography. Blood from progressor patients was collected at the time of first diagnosis with hyperthyroidism, before any ophthalmopathy symptoms had appeared. Ficoll-Paque density gradient centrifugation was used to isolate PBMCs from approximately 10 ml of fresh peripheral blood. Progressor patients were defined as those initially diagnosed with Graves' hyperthyroidism in whom ophthalmopathy developed during follow-up. Total RNA was extracted using Trizol reagent, and RNA quality was assessed on an Agilent 2100 Bioanalyzer.

The sequenced sample consisted of blood. The clonotype originates from a woman younger than 45 with Graves' hyperthyroidism that later progressed to Graves' ophthalmopathy. The chain uses TRBV4-3 and TRBJ1-5, with the D gene not confidently named. The encoded CDR3 is CASSQEWGQPQHF. The DNA sequence reads TGCGCCAGCAGCCAAGAATGGGGACAGCCCCAGCATTTT.